Below are 15 T cell receptor beta chains sequenced from a single sample in a study of response to subunit inactivated influenza vaccine. TCRdb re-derived calls from the RT-PCR reads in MiXCR, one entry per CDR3 protein. The sample carries under 550,000 distinct CDR3 sequences, 6% to 9% recorded once. The sample in question was PBMCs from blood, obtained approximately 25 months after vaccination. These receptors all come from a man in his fifties or sixties who received an inactivated influenza vaccine.

This CDR3 reads CASSTPPGRTTDTQYF. The CDR3, as DNA: TGTGCCAGCAGCACTCCCCCGGGACGGACCACAGATACGCAGTATTTT. The chain has TRBV11-2 and TRBJ2-3; D is tentatively TRBD1 or TRBD2 (5 bases each). Germline-derived CDR1 and CDR2 are SGHAT and FQNNGV. V was shortened by 5 bases and J by 2 bases, with 17 bases between the two germline ends. CDR3 size: 16 residues. Together with reference TRBV11-2 and TRBJ2-3, the CDR3 gives the full variable domain: EAGVAQSPRYKIIEKRQSVAFWCNPISGHATLYWYQQILGQGPKLLIQFQNNGVVDDSQLPKDRFSAERLKGVDSTLKIQPAKLEDSAVYLCASSTPPGRTTDTQYFGPGTRLTVL.

The table lists this clonotype with many counts. The V and J genes are TRBV7-2 and TRBJ2-3; 12 bases line up with TRBD2. This CDR3 has 15 amino acids. Germline assignment: CDR1 SGHTA and CDR2 FQGNSA. V dropped 5 bases and J dropped 4; count of bases not matched to a gene: 4. The CDR3 protein is CASSRLAGAADTQYF. DNA of the CDR3: TGTGCCAGCAGCAGACTAGCGGGAGCAGCAGATACGCAGTATTTT.

The chain links TRBV7-9 to TRBJ2-5; the match to TRBD2 covers 11 bases. The CDR3 totals 15 residues. The germline gives CDR1 SEHNR, CDR2 FQNEAQ (reference sequence). Trimming cost V 4 bases and J 2 bases; bases outside gene matches: 3. For the CDR3, the DNA is TGTGCCAGCAGCTCCTGGACTAGCGGGCAAGAGACCCAGTACTTC. Its protein is CASSSWTSGQETQYF.

This clonotype was counted at least ten times. The J gene is TRBJ1-1, the V gene TRBV5-1; 12 nucleotides agree with TRBD1. The CDR3 runs 15 residues. V trimming: 4 bases; J trimming: 7 bases; junction bases outside the gene matches: 8. Germline CDR1 reads SGHRS; CDR2 reads YFSETQ. Written as DNA, the CDR3 is TGCGCCAGCAGCACGGGACAGGGGGCGACAGGTGAAGCTTTCTTT. Translating gives CASSTGQGATGEAFF. Together with reference TRBV5-1 and TRBJ1-1, the CDR3 gives the full variable domain: KAGVTQTPRYLIKTRGQQVTLSCSPISGHRSVSWYQQTPGQGLQFLFEYFSETQRNKGNFPGRFSGRQFSNSRSEMNVSTLELGDSALYLCASSTGQGATGEAFFGQGTRLTVV.

The rearrangement uses TRBV20-1 and TRBJ1-1, with 7 bases identical to TRBD1. The CDR3 contains 14 residues. J lost 4 bases, V lost 6 bases, and 11 bases had no gene match. CDR1 is DFQATT and CDR2 is SNEGSKA in the germline V gene (reference sequence). This CDR3 is CSAPLTGPVTEAFF. CDR3 sequence (DNA): TGCAGTGCCCCCTTGACAGGGCCCGTCACTGAAGCTTTCTTT.

This clonotype was recorded a few times. V and J are TRBV20-1 and TRBJ2-1; the match to TRBD2 covers 7 bases. Germline CDR1 is DFQATT and CDR2 is SNEGSKA (reference sequence). The junction had 7 bases not matched to a gene; V was cut back by 1 base and J by 7 bases. This CDR3 is built from 14 residues. Here the CDR3 reads CSARAGLVLNEQFF. The CDR3 nucleotides read TGCAGTGCTAGAGCCGGACTAGTTCTAAATGAGCAGTTCTTC.

This clonotype turned up a few times. The chain couples TRBV12-3 or TRBV12-4 to TRBJ2-1; a weak D match, TRBD2 (7 bases). The CDR3 is 15 amino acids. The germline V and J ends were trimmed by 3 bases and 8 bases, with 17 bases remaining between them. CDR3 in DNA: TGTGCCAGCAGTTTCTCGGGGGGCTCTCGGGATGAGCAGTTCTTC. It encodes CASSFSGGSRDEQFF.

This chain joins TRBV12-3 or TRBV12-4 and TRBJ2-2; D gene uncertain. V lost 6 bases and J lost 5, with 19 bases in between. The CDR3 has 16 amino acids. CDR3 region: CASRTDRLVFTGELFF. CDR3 DNA sequence: TGTGCCAGCAGAACCGATAGACTGGTGTTTACCGGGGAGCTGTTTTTT.

This clonotype was counted ten times or more. V gene TRBV12-3 or TRBV12-4 combines with J gene TRBJ2-3, with D maybe TRBD2 (6 bases). Trimming removed 5 bases from V and 8 bases from J, with 11 bases in between. CDR3 length equals 12 residues. CDR3 nucleotide sequence: TGTGCCAGCAGTGCGGAGGGGCTTACGCAGTATTTT. This gives the protein CASSAEGLTQYF.

This clonotype was seen a handful of times. The chain couples TRBV2 to TRBJ2-1; the D call may be TRBD1 or TRBD2 (6 bases each). The CDR3 is 16 residues long. Trimming removed 3 bases from V and 8 bases from J, with 20 bases in between. Germline V lookup: CDR1 SNHLY, CDR2 FYNNEI. Here the CDR3 reads CASSEGASRGDDEQFF. CDR3 DNA: TGTGCCAGCAGTGAGGGGGCTTCAAGGGGGGATGATGAGCAGTTCTTC.

This clonotype was picked up many times. V gene TRBV6-5 combines with J gene TRBJ1-3; no clear D gene. The V gene's germline CDR1 is MNHEY and CDR2 SVGAGI. V was pared by 10 bases and J by 2 bases, with 6 bases between. This CDR3 contains 11 residues. CDR3: CATLTGNTIYF. The CDR3 DNA reads as TGTGCCACCCTAACTGGAAACACCATATATTTT.

This clonotype has only one observation. The conserved closing phenylalanine or tryptophan is absent in this CDR3, likely reflecting a read error. The chain has TRBV9 and TRBJ2-3; TRBD2 matches at 15 bases. The CDR3 runs to 18 residues. The germline CDR1 and CDR2 sequences are SGDLS and YYNGEE. V was clipped by 3 bases and J by 4 bases; unmatched bases: 9. CDR3 in DNA: TGTGCCAGCAGCGCGGGACTAGCGGGAGGTGGGATCCCAGATACGCAGTATTCT. This sequence encodes CASSAGLAGGGIPDTQYS.

The V call is TRBV14, the J call TRBJ1-6; a possible D gene is TRBD1 (6 bases). The germline gives CDR1 SGHDN, CDR2 FVKESK. The V end lost 4 bases, the J end lost 6 bases, and 10 bases lay between the germline ends. The CDR3 totals 14 residues. The CDR3 sequence is CASSRDRSNSPLHF. The CDR3 nucleotides read TGTGCCAGCAGCCGCGACAGGAGTAATTCACCCCTCCACTTT.

The sample holds a few counts of this clonotype. V and J are TRBV20-1 and TRBJ1-2, with 7 bases identical to TRBD1. The CDR3 contains 15 residues. From germline, CDR1 is DFQATT and CDR2 SNEGSKA (reference sequence). V shed 2 bases, J shed 5 bases, and the junction held 11 bases outside the gene matches. CDR3 protein: CSARQGGGARYGYTF. The CDR3 bases are TGCAGTGCTAGACAGGGAGGGGGCGCCCGGTATGGCTACACCTTC.

The chain couples TRBV24-1 to TRBJ2-7; 11 nucleotides match TRBD2. V lost 3 bases to trimming and J lost 3 bases; unmatched junction nucleotides: 6. The CDR3 length is 16 residues. Germline-derived CDR1 and CDR2 are KGHDR and SFDVKD. This CDR3 is CATSDAGTSGHYEQYF. In DNA, the CDR3 is TGTGCCACCAGTGATGCTGGGACTAGCGGACACTACGAGCAGTACTTC.